This T cell receptor (beta chain) was recorded in a study of graft-versus-host responses after intestinal transplantation. At the level of the study: Recipients underwent multivisceral, liver-intestinal, or isolated intestinal transplants.

Regarding this clone: No antigen is known for it.

Libraries were prepared by immunoSEQ multiplex PCR; TCRdb keeps only in-frame clonotypes and omits some of them. The sample holds tens of thousands of clones; approximately 90% are singletons and the top ten take roughly 0.28%. This receptor was taken from a human donor who was the organ donor for an intestinal transplant. Sample: unstimulated CD4+ T cells sorted from spleen or lymph node cells, taken before transplant.

DNA of the CDR3: TGTGCCAGCAGCAAAGCAACAGCAGGGTATGGCTACACCTTC. The encoded protein is CASSKATAGYGYTF. The rearrangement joins TRBV21-1 to TRBJ1-2; the table's D call, TRBD1, has no DNA check behind it. TRBV21-1 is a listed pseudogene. This CDR3 is 14 amino acids long.